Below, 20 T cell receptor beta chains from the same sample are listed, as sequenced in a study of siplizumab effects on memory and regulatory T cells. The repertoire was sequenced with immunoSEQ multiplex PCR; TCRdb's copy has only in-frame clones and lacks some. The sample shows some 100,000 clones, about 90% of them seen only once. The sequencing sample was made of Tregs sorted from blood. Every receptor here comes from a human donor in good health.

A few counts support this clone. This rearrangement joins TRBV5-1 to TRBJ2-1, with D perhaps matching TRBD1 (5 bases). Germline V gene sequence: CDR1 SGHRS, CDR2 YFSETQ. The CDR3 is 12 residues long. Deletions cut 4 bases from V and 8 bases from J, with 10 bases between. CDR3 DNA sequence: TGCGCCAGCAGCAGGCAGGGTGATGAGCAGTTCTTC. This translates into CASSRQGDEQFF.

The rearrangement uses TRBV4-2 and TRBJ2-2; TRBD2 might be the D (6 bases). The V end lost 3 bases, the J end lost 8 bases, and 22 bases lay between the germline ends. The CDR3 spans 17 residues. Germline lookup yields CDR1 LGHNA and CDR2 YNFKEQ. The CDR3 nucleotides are TGTGCCAGCAGCCACCGCGTCTCTAATGGAGGGGAGGGGGAGCTGTTTTTT. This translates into CASSHRVSNGGEGELFF.

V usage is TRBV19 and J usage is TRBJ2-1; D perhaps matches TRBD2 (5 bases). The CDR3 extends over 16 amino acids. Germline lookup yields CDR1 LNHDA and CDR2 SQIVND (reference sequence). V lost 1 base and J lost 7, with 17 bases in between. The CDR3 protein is CASSIGGAAKWNEQFF. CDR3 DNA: TGTGCCAGTAGTATAGGGGGAGCGGCGAAATGGAATGAGCAGTTCTTC.

The CDR3 DNA reads TGTGCCAGCAGCCAAGCCACAGCCTCTGGGGCCAACGTCCTGACTTTC. Translating gives CASSQATASGANVLTF. The chain joins TRBV4-2 to TRBJ2-6, with D unclear. This CDR3 contains 16 residues. Looked up from germline, CDR1 is LGHNA and CDR2 is YNFKEQ. V was shortened by 1 base and J by 0 bases, with 7 bases between the two germline ends.

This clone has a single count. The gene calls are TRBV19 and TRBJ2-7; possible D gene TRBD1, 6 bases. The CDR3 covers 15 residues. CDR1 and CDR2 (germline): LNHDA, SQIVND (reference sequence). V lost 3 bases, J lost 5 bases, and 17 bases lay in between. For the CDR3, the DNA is TGTGCCAGTAGTATCATGGCAGGGGTAGGCCACGAGCAGTACTTC. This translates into CASSIMAGVGHEQYF.

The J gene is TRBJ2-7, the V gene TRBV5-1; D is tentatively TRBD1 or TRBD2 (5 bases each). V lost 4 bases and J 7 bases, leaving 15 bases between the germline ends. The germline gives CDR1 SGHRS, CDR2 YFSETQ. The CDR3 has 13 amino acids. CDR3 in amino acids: CASSPAYGGEQYF. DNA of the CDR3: TGCGCCAGCAGCCCTGCCTATGGGGGTGAGCAGTACTTC.

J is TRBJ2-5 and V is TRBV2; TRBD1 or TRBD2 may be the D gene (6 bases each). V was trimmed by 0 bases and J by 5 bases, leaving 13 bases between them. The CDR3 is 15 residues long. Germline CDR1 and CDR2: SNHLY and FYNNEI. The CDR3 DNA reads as TGTGCCAGCAGTGAAGCGCTGGGGGGCGGGGAGACCCAGTACTTC. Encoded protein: CASSEALGGGETQYF. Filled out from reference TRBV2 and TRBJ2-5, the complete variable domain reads EPEVTQTPSHQVTQMGQEVILRCVPISNHLYFYWYRQILGQKVEFLVSFYNNEISEKSEIFDDQFSVERPDGSNFTLKIRSTKLEDSAMYFCASSEALGGGETQYFGPGTRLLVL.

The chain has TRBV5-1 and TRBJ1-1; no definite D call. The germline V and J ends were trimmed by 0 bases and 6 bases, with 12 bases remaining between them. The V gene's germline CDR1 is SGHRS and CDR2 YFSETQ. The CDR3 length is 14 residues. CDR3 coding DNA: TGCGCCAGCAGCTTGGGAGGGCCCCGTGCTGAAGCTTTCTTT. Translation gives CASSLGGPRAEAFF.

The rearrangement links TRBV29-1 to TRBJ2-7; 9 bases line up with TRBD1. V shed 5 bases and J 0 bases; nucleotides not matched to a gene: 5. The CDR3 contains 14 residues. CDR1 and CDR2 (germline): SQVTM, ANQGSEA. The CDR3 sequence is CSVFDRGFSYEQYF. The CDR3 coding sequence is TGCAGCGTTTTCGACAGGGGGTTCTCCTACGAGCAGTACTTC.

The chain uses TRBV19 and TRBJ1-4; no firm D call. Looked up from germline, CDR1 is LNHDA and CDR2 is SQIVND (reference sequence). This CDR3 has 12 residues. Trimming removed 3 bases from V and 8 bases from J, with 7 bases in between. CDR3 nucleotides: TGTGCCAGTAGTATCGTGGCGGAAAAACTGTTTTTT. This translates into CASSIVAEKLFF.

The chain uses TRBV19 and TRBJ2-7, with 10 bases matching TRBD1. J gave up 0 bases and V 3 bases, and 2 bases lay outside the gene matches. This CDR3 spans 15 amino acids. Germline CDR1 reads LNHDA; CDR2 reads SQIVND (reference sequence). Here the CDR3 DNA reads TGTGCCAGTAGTATTCGGGACAGGGGCTCCTACGAGCAGTACTTC. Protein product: CASSIRDRGSYEQYF.

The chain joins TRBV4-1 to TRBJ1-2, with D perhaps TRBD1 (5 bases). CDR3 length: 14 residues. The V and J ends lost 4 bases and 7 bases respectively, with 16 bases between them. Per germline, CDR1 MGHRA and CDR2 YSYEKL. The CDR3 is CASSPGAVFGGYTF. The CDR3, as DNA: TGCGCCAGCAGCCCTGGGGCTGTGTTTGGTGGCTACACCTTC.

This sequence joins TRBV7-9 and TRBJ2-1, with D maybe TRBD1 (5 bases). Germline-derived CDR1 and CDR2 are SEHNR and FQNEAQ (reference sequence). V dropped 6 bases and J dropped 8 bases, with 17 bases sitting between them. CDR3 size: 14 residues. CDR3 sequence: CASSKGYERYEQFF. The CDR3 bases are TGTGCCAGCAGTAAGGGGTATGAAAGGTATGAGCAGTTCTTC.

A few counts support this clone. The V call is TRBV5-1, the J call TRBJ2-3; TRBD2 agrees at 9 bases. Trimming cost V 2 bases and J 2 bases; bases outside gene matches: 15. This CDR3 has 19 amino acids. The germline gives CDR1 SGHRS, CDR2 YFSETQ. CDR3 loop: CASSLSQGVAGANTDTQYF. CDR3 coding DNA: TGCGCCAGCAGCTTATCTCAGGGGGTAGCGGGAGCGAACACAGATACGCAGTATTTT. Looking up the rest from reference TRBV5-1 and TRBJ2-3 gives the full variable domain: KAGVTQTPRYLIKTRGQQVTLSCSPISGHRSVSWYQQTPGQGLQFLFEYFSETQRNKGNFPGRFSGRQFSNSRSEMNVSTLELGDSALYLCASSLSQGVAGANTDTQYFGPGTRLTVL.

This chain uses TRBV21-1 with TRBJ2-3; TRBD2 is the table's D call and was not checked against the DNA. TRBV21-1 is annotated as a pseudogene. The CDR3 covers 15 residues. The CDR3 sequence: CASSMRREVPDTQYF. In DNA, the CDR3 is TGTGCCAGCAGCATGCGACGGGAGGTCCCAGATACGCAGTATTTT.

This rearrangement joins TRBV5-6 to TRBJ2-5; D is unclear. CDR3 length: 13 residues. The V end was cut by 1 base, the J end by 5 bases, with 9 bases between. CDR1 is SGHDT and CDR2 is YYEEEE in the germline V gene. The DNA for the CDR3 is TGTGCCAGCAGCTTGTCCCCCTCGGAGACCCAGTACTTC. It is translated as CASSLSPSETQYF.

CDR3 loop: CASSLVVGELFF. For the CDR3, the DNA is TGTGCCAGCAGCTTAGTGGTTGGGGAGCTGTTTTTT. The chain recombines TRBV7-8 with TRBJ2-2; D unresolved. CDR3 length equals 12 residues. V lost 1 base, J lost 8 bases, and 5 bases lay in between. From germline, CDR1 is SGHVS and CDR2 FQNEAQ.

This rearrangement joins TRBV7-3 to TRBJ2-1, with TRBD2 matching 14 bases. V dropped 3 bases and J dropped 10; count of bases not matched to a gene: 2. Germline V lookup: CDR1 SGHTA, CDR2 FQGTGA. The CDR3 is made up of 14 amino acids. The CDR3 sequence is CASSLGLAGDEQFF. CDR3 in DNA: TGTGCCAGCAGCTTGGGACTAGCGGGAGACGAGCAGTTCTTC.

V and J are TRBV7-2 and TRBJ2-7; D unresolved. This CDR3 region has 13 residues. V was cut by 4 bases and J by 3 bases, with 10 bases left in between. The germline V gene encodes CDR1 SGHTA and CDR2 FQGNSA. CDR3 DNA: TGTGCCAGCAGCTCCATAGTAGGCTACGAGCAGTACTTC. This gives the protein CASSSIVGYEQYF.

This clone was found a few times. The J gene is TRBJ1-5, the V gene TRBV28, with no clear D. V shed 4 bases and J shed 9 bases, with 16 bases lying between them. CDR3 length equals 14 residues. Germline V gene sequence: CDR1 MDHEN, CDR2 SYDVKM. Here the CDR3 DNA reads TGTGCCAGCAGTTGGGAAAGGCAGACTAGGCCCCAGCATTTT. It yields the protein CASSWERQTRPQHF.